A selection of T cell receptor beta chains follows, all from one sample in a study of T cell responses to AZD1222 COVID-19 vaccine. The table came from immunoSEQ multiplex PCR; TCRdb's copy has only in-frame clones and leaves some out. The sample gives fewer than 120,000 clones, roughly 89% of which show up once; around 2.5% is in the top ten. Sequenced material: peripheral blood, taken 28 days after the second AZD1222 dose. These receptors came from an adult who received the AZD1222 COVID-19 vaccine. Both conserved end residues are part of each CDR3. The D gene is left open where the match is weak. Clone size appears in some rows only: once, few, many, or a class for an expanded clone.

j_gene | v_gene | abundance | d_gene | CDR3nt | CDR3aa
TRBJ1-2 | TRBV29-1 | - | - | TGCAGCGTGGGGTTCGATAGAGGTTCCCCGGACGGCTACACCTTC | CSVGFDRGSPDGYTF
TRBJ1-2 | TRBV27 | once | - | TGTGCCAGCAGCCACACCATGGAGGGTCGATTGGATGGCTACACCTTC | CASSHTMEGRLDGYTF
TRBJ1-5 | TRBV12-5 | - | - | TGTGCTAGTGGTTTGGAGGGGGATCAGCCCCAGCATTTT | CASGLEGDQPQHF
TRBJ2-7 | TRBV6-5 | - | TRBD1 | TGTGCCAGCAGTCAATGGACAGGGGTATACGAGCAGTACTTC | CASSQWTGVYEQYF
TRBJ2-5 | TRBV7-2 | - | - | TGTGCCAGCAGCCAGGAACAAAGCCGGGAGACCCAGTACTTC | CASSQEQSRETQYF
TRBJ2-7 | TRBV4-3 | - | - | TGCGCCAGCAGCCAAGATTTGACGGGATGGCAGTACTTC | CASSQDLTGWQYF
TRBJ1-6 | TRBV4-2 | - | - | TGTGCCAGCAGCCAAGATCGTAGGGTCCAAAATTCACCCCTCCACTTT | CASSQDRRVQNSPLHF
TRBJ2-7 | TRBV7-9 | - | TRBD1 | TGTGCCAGCAGCCCCCCCGCAACGACAGGGCAGTACTACGAGCAGTACTTC | CASSPPATTGQYYEQYF
TRBJ2-5 | TRBV5-1 | - | - | TGCGCCAGCTTCCTATTGCCGGGCCCTAGAATCGAAGAGACCCAGTACTTC | CASFLLPGPRIEETQYF
TRBJ1-1 | TRBV5-1 | once | TRBD1 | TGCGCCAGCAGCCCAAACCAGGGGGGGAACACTGAAGCTTTCTTT | CASSPNQGGNTEAFF
TRBJ1-5 | TRBV10-3 | once | TRBD1 | TGTGCCATTGCCAGGGGGCTTTACAATCAGCCCCAGCATTTT | CAIARGLYNQPQHF
TRBJ1-2 | TRBV4-2 | - | - | TGTGCCAGCAGCCGCGAAGGGGGAAACTATGGCTACACCTTC | CASSREGGNYGYTF
TRBJ2-6 | TRBV18 | - | - | TGTGCCAGCTCACCCCGGAGGGGAGGTGGGGCCAACGTCCTGACTTTC | CASSPRRGGGANVLTF
TRBJ1-2 | TRBV5-1 | - | - | TGCGCCAGCAGCTTGTCTGGGGGGCCAGACTATGGCTACACCTTC | CASSLSGGPDYGYTF
TRBJ1-1 | TRBV7-9 | - | - | TGTGCCAGCAGCTTAATTGGGGTTCGGGACACTGAAGCTTTCTTT | CASSLIGVRDTEAFF
TRBJ2-7 | TRBV2 | - | TRBD1 | TGTGCCAGCACCAACAGGGGCTACGAGCAGTACTTC | CASTNRGYEQYF
TRBJ2-7 | TRBV29-1 | - | - | TGCAGCGTTGATGACCACTTTATCTACGAGCAGTACTTC | CSVDDHFIYEQYF
TRBJ2-2 | TRBV4-1 | - | TRBD1 | TGCGCCAGCAGCCATCCCGGGACAGGGGTGACCGGGGAGCTGTTTTTT | CASSHPGTGVTGELFF
TRBJ1-1 | TRBV10-2 | once | - | TGCGCCAGCAGCCTTTCTGGCGGGGCTGAAGCTTTCTTT | CASSLSGGAEAFF
TRBJ1-1 | TRBV6-4 | - | - | TGTGCCAGCGGGACGGATTTGAACACTGAAGCTTTCTTT | CASGTDLNTEAFF
TRBJ1-5 | TRBV28 | - | - | TGTGCCAGCACCTCAGGAAATCAGCCCCAGCATTTT | CASTSGNQPQHF
TRBJ2-7 | TRBV6-5 | - | - | TGTGCCAGCAGTTACTTTGGGGGGGGCCCTTCCGAGCAGTACTTC | CASSYFGGGPSEQYF
TRBJ1-2 | TRBV7-3 | - | - | TGTGCCAGCAGCTTAAATGCGGCGAGCTATGGCTACACCTTC | CASSLNAASYGYTF
TRBJ2-3 | TRBV5-4 | - | TRBD2 | TGTGCCAGCAGCCGGAGACTAGCGGGGGGTGGCACAGATACGCAGTATTTT | CASSRRLAGGGTDTQYF
TRBJ2-1 | TRBV5-1 | once | - | TGCGCCAGCAGCCCAGTCGGAAATGAGCAGTTCTTC | CASSPVGNEQFF
TRBJ2-3 | TRBV7-9 | - | - | TGTGCCAGCAGCTTTGGAGCGGGAGATACGCAGTATTTT | CASSFGAGDTQYF
TRBJ1-3 | TRBV25-1 | - | TRBD1 | TGTGCCAGCAGGGGACAGGGGGTTGGTGGAAACACCATATATTTT | CASRGQGVGGNTIYF
TRBJ2-7 | TRBV7-9 | - | - | TGTGCCAGCAGCTTAGTGGGCCCTACTGAGGAGCAGTACTTC | CASSLVGPTEEQYF
TRBJ1-2 | TRBV6-2/TRBV6-3 | - | TRBD1 | TGTGCCAGCAGTTTGAGGGGGCGAATCTATGGCTACACCTTC | CASSLRGRIYGYTF
TRBJ2-7 | TRBV6-5 | - | - | TGTGCCAGCAGTCCCGGGACGGATTACGAGCAGTACTTC | CASSPGTDYEQYF
TRBJ2-2 | TRBV5-1 | - | TRBD2 | TGCGCCAGCAGCCCCGGACTAGCGGGGGGGCCCGGGGAGCTGTTTTTT | CASSPGLAGGPGELFF
TRBJ1-2 | TRBV2 | - | - | TGTGCCAGCAGTGAAGATGGGCGCGGCGGCTACACCTTC | CASSEDGRGGYTF
TRBJ1-4 | TRBV6-5 | - | - | TGTGCCAGCAGTTCTACTTTGACCAGGGGTTTCGGAAAACTGTTTTTT | CASSSTLTRGFGKLFF
TRBJ2-7 | TRBV4-3 | - | - | TGCGCCAGCAGCCAAGGGGGGGTCGAGAATATCTACGAGCAGTACTTC | CASSQGGVENIYEQYF
TRBJ2-3 | TRBV5-1 | - | - | TGCGCCAGCAGCTCCACCCAGGGACCAGATACGCAGTATTTT | CASSSTQGPDTQYF
TRBJ2-1 | TRBV5-1 | once | TRBD2 | TGCGCCAGCAGCCCTAGCGGGGGTTCCCACAATGAGCAGTTCTTC | CASSPSGGSHNEQFF
TRBJ1-5 | TRBV19 | - | - | TGTGCCAGTAGCATTAATGGGAAGTCGGAGCCCCAGCATTTT | CASSINGKSEPQHF
TRBJ2-5 | TRBV30 | - | - | TGTGCCTGGAGTGTACGGTACATCCAAGAGACCCAGTACTTC | CAWSVRYIQETQYF
TRBJ2-7 | TRBV7-2 | - | TRBD2 | TGTGCCAGCAACACGGGGGGGACCATTGGAGCCGAGCAGTACTTC | CASNTGGTIGAEQYF
TRBJ2-2 | TRBV7-9 | - | - | TGTGCCAGCAGCCCGGCCCGAGGGAACACCGGGGAGCTGTTTTTT | CASSPARGNTGELFF
TRBJ1-4 | TRBV19 | - | - | TGTGCCAGTAGTATTGGGGGCGCCTATGAAAAACTGTTTTTT | CASSIGGAYEKLFF
TRBJ2-7 | TRBV29-1 | - | - | TGCAGCGTTTCAGAGAGCTCCTACGAGCAGTACTTC | CSVSESSYEQYF
TRBJ2-2 | TRBV4-1 | - | - | TGCGCCAGCAGTCACTTGGTAGGGCCGAGCACCGGGGAGCTGTTTTTT | CASSHLVGPSTGELFF
TRBJ1-2 | TRBV30 | - | - | TGTGCCTGGACCCCAGGCAGGGAAAATGGCTACACCTTC | CAWTPGRENGYTF
TRBJ1-2 | TRBV5-1 | - | - | TGCGCCAGCAAGGCAGTAACTAACTATGGCTACACCTTC | CASKAVTNYGYTF
TRBJ1-4 | TRBV29-1 | - | TRBD1 | TGCAGCGTTGCCGGACAGGGGACGGTGGTTCGGGAAAAACTGTTTTTT | CSVAGQGTVVREKLFF
TRBJ2-1 | TRBV7-2 | - | TRBD2 | TGTGCCAGCAGCCCGCTAGCGGGCTCCTACAATGAGCAGTTCTTC | CASSPLAGSYNEQFF
TRBJ1-6 | TRBV28 | - | TRBD1 | TGTGCCAGCAGTCTCGGGACAGAACTCTCACCCCTCCACTTT | CASSLGTELSPLHF
TRBJ2-3 | TRBV3-1/TRBV3-2 | - | - | TGTGCCAGCAGCCAAGGTAACACGCAAGGGGATACGCAGTATTTT | CASSQGNTQGDTQYF
TRBJ1-4 | TRBV7-2 | - | - | TGTGCCAGCAGCTTATTGGTTTACGAAAAACTGTTTTTT | CASSLLVYEKLFF
TRBJ1-4 | TRBV15 | - | - | TGTGCCACCAGCAGAGATCTGGGACGGCCGGTGGCTGAAAAACTGTTTTTT | CATSRDLGRPVAEKLFF
TRBJ2-3 | TRBV5-6 | - | TRBD2 | TGTGCCAGCAGCTTAAGGCTAGCGGGGGGGACAGATACGCAGTATTTT | CASSLRLAGGTDTQYF
TRBJ2-7 | TRBV18 | once | - | TGTGCCAGCACCATATTAGGGACCTACGAGCAGTACTTC | CASTILGTYEQYF
TRBJ2-4 | TRBV5-4 | - | - | TGTGCCAGCAGCTTGGGGACACAGAAAAACATTCAGTACTTC | CASSLGTQKNIQYF